The 4 T cell receptor beta chains in this list originate from one sample, sequenced in a study of shared clonotypes between healthy human individuals. Clones were sequenced by immunoSEQ multiplex PCR, and TCRdb holds only the in-frame ones, with some missing. In the table there are a few million clones, under 95% of which are singletons. Sequences were obtained from naive CD4+ T cells from PBMCs. Subset: CD45RA+ positively selected. The receptors originated from a man between 18 and 35 years old in good health. Some clones in this sample may be carry-over from other donors' samples.

The rearrangement joins TRBV4-1 to TRBJ2-3; 11 bases map to TRBD2. V lost 0 bases and J lost 6; bases outside the gene matches: 14. The CDR3 spans 19 residues. Germline CDR1 reads MGHRA; CDR2 reads YSYEKL. The CDR3 spells CASSQDTSGSSGVLDTQYF. The DNA of the CDR3 is TGCGCCAGCAGCCAAGACACTAGCGGGAGCTCCGGTGTGTTGGATACGCAGTATTTT.

This clone was seen once. The J gene is TRBJ2-2, the V gene TRBV5-4, with 12 bases fitting TRBD2. The V segment lost 4 bases and the J segment 5 bases; nucleotides outside the gene matches: 12. CDR1 is SGHNT, CDR2 YYREEE, per germline (reference sequence). This CDR3 is 18 amino acids long. The chain's CDR3 is CASSPPWTSGKDTGELFF. Written as DNA, the CDR3 is TGTGCCAGCAGCCCTCCGTGGACTAGCGGGAAAGATACCGGGGAGCTGTTTTTT.

V and J are TRBV7-3 and TRBJ2-1; a possible D gene is TRBD1 (5 bases). The germline V gene encodes CDR1 SGHTA and CDR2 FQGTGA. The CDR3 length is 16 residues. Trimming shortened V by 1 base and J by 2 bases, and 12 bases separated the two germline ends. CDR3 loop: CASSLRGSPPYNEQFF. CDR3 in DNA: TGTGCCAGCAGCTTAAGGGGCTCACCTCCCTACAATGAGCAGTTCTTC.

To note about this clone: This specimen includes other DNA sequences encoding the same CDR3. The chain joins TRBV5-1 to TRBJ1-5; no reliable D call. With 1 base removed from V and 3 bases from J, the gap between germline ends came to 5 bases. The CDR3 sequence is 13 residues long. The germline CDR1 and CDR2 sequences are SGHRS and YFSETQ. The CDR3 spells CASSLTVNQPQHF. CDR3 in DNA: TGCGCCAGCAGCTTGACAGTCAATCAGCCCCAGCATTTT.